A single sample is the source of the 10 T cell receptor beta chains below, sequenced in a study of shared clonotypes between healthy human individuals. Libraries were prepared by immunoSEQ multiplex PCR; TCRdb keeps only in-frame clonotypes and omits some of them. This table has roughly 1,000,000 clones, around 78% appearing once. The sample consisted of memory CD4+ T cells from PBMCs. Stated subset: CD45RA-negative fraction. The receptors derive from a man between 18 and 29 years old in good health. Some clones in this sample may be carry-over from other donors' samples.

In the case of this clone: The same CDR3 also results from other DNA sequences found in this sample. This rearrangement joins TRBV6-1 to TRBJ1-4; TRBD1 matches 7 bases. The CDR3 contains 14 residues. The J segment lost 8 bases and the V segment lost 6 bases, leaving 9 bases of the junction unmatched. CDR1 MNHNS and CDR2 SASEGT come from the germline V gene. The CDR3 nucleotides read TGTGCCAGCAGCAGAGGACAGGTGGGCGAAAAACTGTTTTTT. Translation gives CASSRGQVGEKLFF.

The V call is TRBV6-1, the J call TRBJ2-1; a possible D gene is TRBD2 (6 bases). In germline, CDR1 is MNHNS, CDR2 SASEGT. V lost 4 bases, J lost 1 base, and 8 bases lay in between. The CDR3 extends over 14 amino acids. The CDR3 protein is CASSVAVSYNEQFF. CDR3 coding DNA: TGTGCCAGCAGTGTAGCGGTATCCTACAATGAGCAGTTCTTC.

This clone was seen a handful of times. Other DNA variants within this sample encode the same CDR3. CDR3 nucleotides: TGTGCCAGCAGCTTACGGCAGGGTACTGAAGCTTTCTTT. Translated, it gives CASSLRQGTEAFF. The chain is built from TRBV7-3 and TRBJ1-1, with D possibly TRBD1 on 5 matching bases. Looked up from germline, CDR1 is SGHTA and CDR2 is FQGTGA. The CDR3 extends over 13 amino acids. Trimming took off 2 bases at V and 5 bases at J, with 9 bases between the two ends.

The V gene is TRBV7-8, the J gene TRBJ2-5, with 13 bases that match TRBD2. Trimming at V came to 3 bases and at J to 1 base, leaving 2 bases not matched to a gene. The V gene's germline CDR1 is SGHVS and CDR2 FQNEAQ. This CDR3 comprises 16 residues. CDR3 nucleotides: TGTGCCAGCAGCTTGGGACTAGCGGGGTTCCAAGAGACCCAGTACTTC. This codes for CASSLGLAGFQETQYF.

The chain couples TRBV30 to TRBJ1-1; 7 bases agree with TRBD1. This CDR3 has 15 residues. In germline, CDR1 is GTSNPN, CDR2 SVGIG (reference sequence). Trimming cost V 1 base and J 1 base; bases outside gene matches: 6. CDR3 region: CAWSGPGGENTEAFF. CDR3 coding DNA: TGTGCCTGGAGTGGTCCAGGGGGAGAGAACACTGAAGCTTTCTTT.

This CDR3 reads CALDPYNEQFF. The CDR3 DNA sequence: TGTGCCCTAGACCCCTACAATGAGCAGTTCTTC. This chain connects TRBV30 to TRBJ2-1; unclear D gene. Germline values: CDR1 GTSNPN, CDR2 SVGIG (reference sequence). V was pared by 8 bases and J by 2 bases, with 7 bases between. This CDR3 has 11 amino acids.

The CDR3 is CASSSDSSSGNTIYF. CDR3 in DNA: TGCGCCAGCAGCTCGGACAGCAGCTCTGGAAACACCATATATTTT. The chain carries TRBV5-1 and TRBJ1-3, with D possibly being TRBD1 (6 bases). Trimming removed 3 bases from V and 0 bases from J, with 10 bases in between. This CDR3 is built from 15 residues. CDR1 and CDR2 from the germline V gene are SGHRS and YFSETQ.

The J gene is TRBJ2-7, the V gene TRBV6-6; D not resolved. V was clipped by 0 bases and J by 4 bases, with 10 bases between them. This CDR3 region has 14 residues. Germline V gives CDR1 MNHNY, CDR2 SVGAGI (reference sequence). Here the CDR3 DNA reads TGTGCCAGCAGTTACTCTAGGGCACCTTACGAGCAGTACTTC. It encodes CASSYSRAPYEQYF.

This chain uses TRBV5-1 with TRBJ2-5; 16 nucleotides align to TRBD2. The CDR3 covers 19 residues. CDR1 and CDR2 (germline): SGHRS, YFSETQ. The V and J ends lost 4 bases and 2 bases, in that order; junction bases with no gene match: 11. This CDR3 reads CASSSGGTSGRALQETQYF. CDR3 coding DNA: TGCGCCAGCAGCAGCGGAGGGACTAGCGGGAGGGCATTACAAGAGACCCAGTACTTC.

In this sample, this clone turned up a few times. The J gene is TRBJ1-2, the V gene TRBV5-6; maybe TRBD1 (6 bases). The CDR3 loop spans 14 amino acids. Germline V lookup: CDR1 SGHDT, CDR2 YYEEEE. The V end lost 0 bases, the J end lost 4 bases, and 10 bases lay between the germline ends. CDR3 nucleotides: TGTGCCAGCAGCTTGGTTGGGGGCGCCTATGGCTACACCTTC. As protein: CASSLVGGAYGYTF.